This T cell receptor (beta chain) was sequenced for a study of early T cells in non-severe SARS-CoV-2 infection (dated by TCRdb to the early 2020s). Study-wide context: Because TCR sequencing was done on bulk RNA from unsorted whole blood, the alpha and beta chains could not be paired. The research as a whole found: VDJdb matching was skewed toward anti-spike CD8 responses and likely underestimated virus-specific expansions by missing private and CD4 specificities.

In this sample, this clonotype turned up many times. The specificity of this receptor is unknown. No qualities accompany the bases; no much larger clone lies one base away. Cut back by 2 bases and 1 base, the V and J ends lie 5 bases apart. Reading from cysteine to phenylalanine, the CDR3 counts 12 amino acids. Just the 36-base CDR3 DNA is kept, in frame starting at base 1. CDR1 and CDR2, per the germline V gene (reference sequence), are GTSNPN and SVGIG. Set within a cohort of healthcare workers in London, UK, this nested case-control study involved weekly PCR testing of nasopharyngeal swabs along with blood sampling. Between 23 and 31 March 2020, the week of the UK lockdown, healthcare workers were enrolled and then followed up weekly for as long as 16 weeks. Preparation of the library involved 5' RACE. TCRdb records NextSeq 500 as the sequencer. In the TCR library protocol, unique molecular identifiers were attached to individual cDNA molecules to correct for PCR bias and sequencing error. Both TCR alpha and beta chains were sequenced, and tight co-correlation was observed between alpha and beta sequence abundances in each sample. The original methods were these. Decombinator V4 was used to perform V gene, J gene and CDR3 annotation of TCR sequences. Expanded TCRs were defined as changing significantly between any two time points under a Poisson model with p below 0.0001. Abundances of TCRs were expressed as counts per million after normalisation to the total number of TCRs sequenced in each sample. TRAV1-2 paired with TRAJ12, TRAJ20 or TRAJ33 defined MAIT TCRs, while TRAV10 paired with TRAJ18 defined iNKT TCRs. VDJdb, accessed 1 November 2021, was searched for CMV, EBV and SARS-CoV-2 annotated TCRs, with TCRs annotated for multiple antigens excluded. TCRdb ran its own pipeline on the public reads, namely fastp trimming at Q25 and MiXCR clone calling, and kept in-frame beta chains. Rows with one shared CDR3 protein collapse into an entry with the most common genes and DNA. The V and J calls and clone size are TCRdb's, not the authors'. The table for this sample lists approximately 80,000 distinct CDR3 sequences; 9.5% to 15% of them were counted only once. The top ten clonotypes cover approximately 3.6% of the sample.

The receptor was derived from an adult who was a healthcare worker with PCR-confirmed SARS-CoV-2 infection or an uninfected control (not recorded which). The chain was built from TRBV30 and TRBJ1-1; the D gene cannot be named for sure. The material sequenced was whole blood. The DNA sequence reads TGTGCCTGGAGTCCTGAGAACACTGAAGCTTTCTTT. It translates to CAWSPENTEAFF.